The present entry profiles one T cell receptor beta chain with its context. This clonotype has only a few counts. This clone's antigen is unknown. This may come from a read error, since a much larger clone is one base off. Lymph node samples were obtained from the axillary draining lymph nodes of breast cancer patients. This specimen comes from a study of breast tumors, draining lymph nodes, adjacent tissues (dated by TCRdb to about 2016). Regarding the complete study: TCR beta repertoires were compared across tumor, adjacent nontumor tissue and axillary lymph nodes obtained from breast cancer patients. In human breast cancer, the study set out to evaluate how tumor, surrounding tissue and draining lymph node repertoires relate to one another and whether T cells may move between these sites.

What the authors observed across the whole study: Tumors showed preferential V and J gene usage, and their T-cell repertoire diversity fell below that of lymph nodes yet above that of nontumor tissue. Tumor and nontumor tissue repertoires were found to be significantly more similar in luminal-like than in basal-like breast cancer. Rather than being directly demonstrated, the conclusion that tumor T cells originate in lymph nodes was presented as consistent with a hypothesis. The data were considered consistent with the idea that most tumor T cells come from the lymph node and then expand in tumor tissue.

Instrument on record: Illumina HiSeq 2000. Multiplex PCR amplification was used to build the TCR beta chain libraries. High-throughput sequencing was used to analyze the amplified TCR beta chain products. TCRdb's own reprocessing of the public reads used fastp at Q25 and MiXCR and kept productive beta chains. Duplicate CDR3 protein sequences are folded into a single record with the most common DNA and genes. The sample includes about 200,000 distinct CDR3 sequences, with 31% observed a single time. The ten largest clonotypes hold 4% to 5.5% of the sample. Germline trimming amounts to 4 bases on V and 6 bases on J, with 11 as the count of junction bases outside the gene matches. The CDR3 numbers 15 residues from cysteine through phenylalanine. Of all the DNA, just the CDR3 is kept, 45 bases in frame from base 1. Per the germline V gene, SGHRS is the CDR1 and YFSETQ is the CDR2.

This chain is built from TRBV5-1 and TRBJ2-3; TRBD1 lines up with 7 middle nucleotides. The clonotype originates from a female donor with breast cancer. Some clones in this sample may be carry-over from other donors' samples. Sequences were obtained from axillary lymph node tissue. The nucleotides read TGCGCCAGCAGCGCCGGCCCAGGGGGTAACGATACGCAGTATTTT. Translated, it gives CASSAGPGGNDTQYF.